The sequence of this TCR beta chain was determined in a study of T cells in Graves' hyperthyroidism and ophthalmopathy. At the level of the study: It was at initial diagnosis, before any treatment, that peripheral blood was collected. Study results and limitations: The model foresaw ophthalmopathy a median around 6.8 months prior to onset.

Of note for this clonotype: Its antigen is not known.

The V end was cut by 11 bases, the J end by 2 bases, with 15 bases between. Germline V lookup: CDR1 MNHNS, CDR2 SASEGT. The CDR3 is 13 amino acids. TCR beta CDR3 regions were amplified from RNA transcripts. The HTBI primer set served for first-round RT-PCR of the TCR CDR3. MiXCR, applied by TCRdb to the multiplex PCR reads, yields one record per CDR3 protein. Of approximately 640,000 distinct CDR3 sequences in the sample, around 16% are singletons; the top ten hold 15% to 19%. Aged 18 to 65, the patients had hyperthyroidism that was newly diagnosed and had lasted under 2 months. The receptor's source is a middle-aged man with Graves' hyperthyroidism. The V call is TRBV6-1, the J call TRBJ2-5; D is unclear. Input material: blood. The CDR3 coding sequence is TGTGCCCACGGGCAGACATTTCAAGAGACCCAGTACTTC. This translates into CAHGQTFQETQYF.